A selection of T cell receptor beta chains follows, all from one sample in a study of metastatic and nonmetastatic thyroid tumors. TCRdb re-processed the PCR reads through MiXCR. In the table there are some 40,000 clones, about 20% of which are singletons. The specimen sequenced was tumor tissue. The receptor source for this set is a female donor with papillary thyroid cancer or a benign thyroid nodule (not recorded which). Some clones in this sample may be carry-over from other donors' samples. Each CDR3 is given with its conserved first and last residue. D genes are given only for firm matches. Not all rows give a size; the values are once, few, many and, for expanded clones, a class.

>TRBJ1-6|.|TRBV5-1|.|17
CASSTGTLSSYNSPLHF
TGCGCCAGCAGCACCGGGACCCTGAGCTCCTATAATTCACCCCTCCACTTT
>TRBJ2-7|few|TRBV6-6|.|13
CASSYAWGGEQYF
TGTGCCAGCAGTTACGCTTGGGGAGGTGAGCAGTACTTC
>TRBJ2-5|many|TRBV7-8|.|13
CASSWIGKETQYF
TGTGCCAGCAGCTGGATAGGGAAAGAGACCCAGTACTTC
>TRBJ2-2|many|TRBV9|.|15
CASSVRQVYTGELFF
TGTGCCAGCAGCGTACGTCAGGTTTACACCGGGGAGCTGTTTTTT
>TRBJ1-1|.|TRBV25-1|.|14
CASSSSRVLTEAFF
TGTGCCAGCTCCAGCTCCAGGGTACTCACTGAAGCTTTCTTT
>TRBJ2-6|.|TRBV9|.|19
CASSVGGKGPSSGANVLTF
TGTGCCAGCAGCGTAGGGGGAAAGGGGCCAAGCTCTGGGGCCAACGTCCTGACTTTC
>TRBJ2-7|many|TRBV10-3|.|14
CAISEENSRHEQYF
TGTGCCATCAGTGAAGAAAACTCCCGCCACGAGCAGTACTTC
>TRBJ2-2|many|TRBV19|TRBD1|14
CASRDSANTGELFF
TGTGCCAGTCGGGACAGCGCCAACACCGGGGAGCTGTTTTTT
>TRBJ1-1|few|TRBV12-3/TRBV12-4|.|13
CASSFFGGTEAFF
TGTGCCAGCAGTTTCTTCGGGGGGACTGAAGCTTTCTTT
>TRBJ2-7|.|TRBV6-1|.|17
CASSMTGTNTARYEQYF
TGTGCCAGCAGTATGACCGGAACGAATACTGCCCGCTACGAGCAGTACTTC
>TRBJ1-1|many|TRBV29-1|.|15
CSVENIQAENTEAFF
TGCAGCGTTGAAAATATACAGGCCGAGAACACTGAAGCTTTCTTT
>TRBJ1-5|many|TRBV6-1|.|14
CASSEVNSNQPQHF
TGTGCCAGCAGTGAAGTGAACAGCAATCAGCCCCAGCATTTT
>TRBJ2-4|.|TRBV4-1|TRBD2|21
CASSHTFGTSGRGMAKNIQYF
TGCGCCAGCAGCCATACCTTCGGGACTAGCGGGAGGGGGATGGCCAAAAACATTCAGTACTTC
>TRBJ2-1|many|TRBV5-1|TRBD1|19
CASRIGGRRSGTGDNEQFF
TGCGCCAGCAGGATTGGGGGACGCCGGAGCGGGACAGGGGACAATGAGCAGTTCTTC
>TRBJ2-7|many|TRBV2|.|13
CASNRDLNYEQYF
TGTGCCAGCAACCGGGACTTGAACTACGAGCAGTACTTC
>TRBJ2-1|many|TRBV7-6|.|14
CASKGVAGTDEQFF
TGTGCCAGCAAGGGGGTAGCAGGCACCGATGAGCAGTTCTTC
>TRBJ2-7|many|TRBV6-2/TRBV6-3|TRBD1|14
CASRSQGARYEQYF
TGTGCCAGCAGGTCACAGGGGGCGCGCTACGAGCAGTACTTC
>TRBJ1-2|many|TRBV7-3|.|15
CVSSPASRGDYGYTF
TGTGTCAGCAGCCCCGCGTCGCGGGGCGACTATGGCTACACCTTC
>TRBJ2-3|many|TRBV6-2/TRBV6-3|.|13
CASSYLGLYTQYF
TGTGCCAGCAGTTATTTAGGGCTGTATACGCAGTATTTT
>TRBJ2-7|many|TRBV7-8|TRBD1|15
CASSLLGTASYEQYF
TGTGCCAGCAGCTTATTGGGGACAGCCTCCTACGAGCAGTACTTC
>TRBJ2-2|many|TRBV13|.|16
CASSFRQGRGTGELFF
TGTGCCAGCAGCTTCCGCCAGGGGAGAGGCACCGGGGAGCTGTTTTTT
>TRBJ2-7|many|TRBV13|TRBD1|14
CASSARTGSYEQYF
TGTGCCAGCAGCGCCAGGACAGGGTCCTACGAGCAGTACTTC
>TRBJ2-1|.|TRBV20-1|TRBD2|16
CSARPGLAEAGNEQFF
TGCAGTGCTAGACCGGGACTAGCAGAGGCGGGGAATGAGCAGTTCTTC
>TRBJ1-3|many|TRBV28|.|10
CASSSNTIYF
TGTGCCAGCAGTTCTAACACCATATATTTT
>TRBJ1-2|.|TRBV5-1|.|16
CASSLCPVRTIYGYTF
TGCGCCAGCAGCTTGTGTCCGGTGAGGACCATCTATGGCTACACCTTC
>TRBJ2-7|many|TRBV28|.|15
CASSDAGRFSYEQYF
TGTGCCAGCAGTGACGCGGGACGGTTCTCCTACGAGCAGTACTTC
>TRBJ1-1|many|TRBV11-1|.|16
CASSPDATVKDTEAFF
TGTGCCAGCAGCCCAGACGCGACGGTAAAGGACACTGAAGCTTTCTTT
>TRBJ2-3|.|TRBV7-6|.|17
CASSPRSRGVSTDTQYF
TGTGCCAGCAGCCCGAGAAGTAGGGGGGTGAGCACAGATACGCAGTATTTT
>TRBJ2-2|few|TRBV5-1|TRBD1|16
CASSLAGTGETGELFF
TGCGCCAGCAGCTTGGCCGGGACAGGGGAAACCGGGGAGCTGTTTTTT
>TRBJ2-3|.|TRBV11-1|TRBD2|16
CASSLPSGTFPDTQYF
TGTGCCAGCAGCTTACCGAGCGGGACGTTCCCAGATACGCAGTATTTT
>TRBJ2-5|.|TRBV24-1|TRBD1|15
CATSDPTGVNETQYF
TGTGCCACCAGTGACCCGACAGGGGTGAACGAGACCCAGTACTTC
>TRBJ2-1|many|TRBV25-1|.|14
CASTGIGGHNEQFF
TGTGCCAGCACCGGCATAGGGGGGCACAATGAGCAGTTCTTC
>TRBJ2-7|many|TRBV10-1|TRBD1|13
CASSKQGAYEQYF
TGCGCCAGCTCAAAACAGGGGGCCTACGAGCAGTACTTC
>TRBJ2-2|.|TRBV18|.|16
CASSPVGGGQSGELFF
TGTGCCAGCTCACCCGTAGGCGGGGGACAATCCGGGGAGCTGTTTTTT
>TRBJ1-3|few|TRBV5-4|.|15
CASSLGINSGNTIYF
TGTGCCAGCAGCTTGGGTATCAACTCTGGAAACACCATATATTTT
>TRBJ2-7|.|TRBV20-1|.|14
CSARAGGSTYEQYF
TGCAGTGCTAGAGCGGGGGGCTCAACCTACGAGCAGTACTTC
>TRBJ2-1|many|TRBV30|TRBD2|16
CAWRAGTSGLYNEQFF
TGTGCCTGGAGAGCCGGGACTAGCGGACTATACAATGAGCAGTTCTTC
>TRBJ2-1|many|TRBV20-1|TRBD2|12
CSARLAGNEQFF
TGCAGTGCTAGGCTAGCGGGAAATGAGCAGTTCTTC
>TRBJ2-3|few|TRBV11-1|.|18
CASSLTGLTDPSTDTQYF
TGTGCCAGCAGCTTAACAGGGTTAACTGACCCTAGCACAGATACGCAGTATTTT
>TRBJ2-2|.|TRBV6-1|TRBD2|16
CASGPRLAWGTGELFF
TGTGCCAGCGGGCCCCGACTAGCGTGGGGCACCGGGGAGCTTTTTTTT
>TRBJ2-2|many|TRBV6-2/TRBV6-3|TRBD1|16
CASRRPGQGTTGELFF
TGTGCCAGCAGGCGTCCGGGACAGGGGACCACCGGGGAGCTGTTTTTT
>TRBJ1-6|many|TRBV3-1|TRBD1|12
CASSRTGTRLHF
TGTGCCAGCAGCCGGACAGGTACTCGCCTCCACTTT
>TRBJ2-7|.|TRBV6-1|TRBD2|17
CASSETLAGETFYEQYF
TGTGCCAGCAGTGAAACCCTAGCGGGAGAAACGTTCTACGAGCAGTACTTC